The following is a TCR beta chain sequence with its context. This clone was seen once. Its specific antigen is unknown. No much larger clone exists at a distance of one base, and base qualities are not known. The goal of deep resolution MiSeq sequencing was a depth between 1 in 1 million and 1 in 200,000 T cells, and coverage averaged 10x per clonotype. The immunoSEQ hsTCRB Kit was used to generate the TCR beta libraries. The paper's processing steps were these. The data were analyzed with ImmunoSEQ Analyzer and ImmunoSEQ Data Assistant, and V, D and J gene assignments followed IMGT definitions. Clonality was computed as one minus normalized Shannon entropy of productive rearrangement frequencies, ranging from 0 to 1. Only overrepresented clonotypes making up at least 0.05% of the repertoire of each patient were included in the public clonotype analysis. Fewer than 15 age-matched healthy donor repertoires from immuneACCESS served as clonality controls. TCRdb's version of the immuneACCESS table is confined to in-frame rearrangements and falls short of the full clone set. An unresolved V gene accounts for under half of the shortfall where checked; the remainder is of unknown origin. D and trimming were read from the DNA, whereas the V and J calls and clone size are those reported in that table. In this sample the table shows over 200,000 clones, roughly 79% of which occur a single time. The ten largest clones represent 10% to 12% of the sample.

The data belong to a study of cytotoxic CD8 clonotypes in ibrutinib-treated CLL (dated by TCRdb to the early 2020s). Looking at the study overall: In this cohort, approximately 15 patients were treatment-naive and some 10 were relapsed/refractory, while around 18 had unmutated IGHV. Responses were partial in 24 patients and complete in 2; after median approximately 67 months follow-up, 14 stayed in remission and roughly twelve progressed. Response samples were taken after a median of 12 months on treatment, ranging from roughly 6 to 36 months. On average, each sample yielded 255,043 productive templates and around 98,000 productive rearrangements. Of the 70 to 90 people in the trial, around 26 had longitudinal samples available. Cryopreserved peripheral blood mononuclear cells were obtained before treatment, at response, and at either sustained remission or disease progression. Patients were still on ibrutinib when every remission and progressive disease sample was collected.

The time point label, read with the paper, signifies: 12 months on ibrutinib. For TCR beta library preparation, roughly 2 micrograms of genomic DNA were extracted from the cryopreserved PBMCs. Longitudinal blood samples from CLL patients receiving ibrutinib monotherapy were subjected to high-throughput TCR beta sequencing. The patients took part in an open-label, single-center phase 2 trial of ibrutinib monotherapy. Deletion took 0 bases off V and 0 bases off J, with a span of 6 bases between the germline ends. CDR1 is given as SGHKS and CDR2 as YYEKEE, both from the germline V gene (reference sequence). Its CDR3 holds 14 amino acids, cysteine through phenylalanine. The sequence is cut down to CDR3 DNA, 42 bases in frame from base 1. Results the study describes overall, beyond this receptor: Sampling times were not matched between sustained-remission and progressing patients, and lymph node repertoires were not studied. Clonality increased at ibrutinib response, stayed stable in sustained remission, and fell back toward baseline at progression. Public clonotypes were found to be uncommon and were observed to contract or remain stable during treatment; the increase in clonality was shown to reflect expansion of private clonotypes at ibrutinib response. At baseline, clonality was higher than in age-matched healthy donors and showed a strong correlation with circulating CD8+ T-cell counts.

The sequence derives from a human donor with chronic lymphocytic leukemia. The rearranged segments are TRBV5-5 and TRBJ2-5; there is no confident call for the D gene. This sample comprised PBMCs, obtained after 12 months of ibrutinib treatment. The CDR3 has the sequence CASSLETYQETQYF. The DNA sequence is given as TGTGCCAGCAGCTTGGAAACGTACCAAGAGACCCAGTACTTC.